This T cell receptor (beta chain) stems from a study of cytomegalovirus exposure and HLA in healthy donors. The PCR was carried out with 60 Vbeta primers and 13 Jbeta primers. In the study's own analysis: Later analysis identified roughly 84 million unique TCR beta chains, approximately 11 million shared. TCRdb's table, derived via immunoSEQ multiplex PCR, lists solely in-frame clones and lacks some. V, J and clone size are those of that table, while D and trimming were read from the DNA. The sample includes about 200,000 clones, roughly 84% of them seen just once. Germline CDR1 and CDR2: MNHNS and SASEGT. The CDR3 spans 15 residues. Trimming cost V 2 bases and J 6 bases; bases outside gene matches: 6. Findings of the study overall: Researchers reported in a later analysis that a missense DCLRE1C variant was tied to TCR beta V- and J-gene trimming.

Notes on this clone: The antigen is undetermined.

This cohort consisted of healthy bone marrow donors. The chain uses TRBV6-1 and TRBJ1-5, with 8 positions matching TRBD1. The sequence was obtained from a man between 50 and 59 years old in good health and CMV-seronegative. Sequenced sample: PBMCs. CDR3 nucleotide sequence: TGTGCCAGCAGTGAAATGACAGGGGCAGGTCAGCCCCAGCATTTT. Its translation: CASSEMTGAGQPQHF.